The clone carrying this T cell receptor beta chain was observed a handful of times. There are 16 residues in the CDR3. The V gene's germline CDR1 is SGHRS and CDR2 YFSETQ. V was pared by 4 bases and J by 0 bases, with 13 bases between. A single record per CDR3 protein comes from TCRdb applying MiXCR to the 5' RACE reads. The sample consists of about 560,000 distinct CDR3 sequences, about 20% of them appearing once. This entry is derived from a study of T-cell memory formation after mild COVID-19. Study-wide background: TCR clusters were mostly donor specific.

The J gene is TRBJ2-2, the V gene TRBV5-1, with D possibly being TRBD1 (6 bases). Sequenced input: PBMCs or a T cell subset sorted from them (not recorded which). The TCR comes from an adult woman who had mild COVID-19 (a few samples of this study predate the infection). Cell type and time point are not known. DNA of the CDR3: TGCGCCAGCAGCCTGTCCACAGGGCCGAACACCGGGGAGCTGTTTTTT. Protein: CASSLSTGPNTGELFF.